The 8 T cell receptor beta chains below all came from one sample that was sequenced in a study of blood T cell repertoires in COVID-19. TCRdb's copy holds only in-frame clones and misses some; the assay was immunoSEQ multiplex PCR. Found here are 200,000 or so clones, nearly 90% of them singletons; the top ten hold less than 7.5%. The sample was peripheral blood. Source of these receptors: a woman in her forties who had recovered from COVID-19.

The chain joins TRBV4-3 to TRBJ1-5; 9 bases are a match to TRBD1. This CDR3 is 16 amino acids long. V trimming: 1 base; J trimming: 4 bases; junction bases outside the gene matches: 5. In germline, CDR1 is LGHNA, CDR2 YSLEER. This chain's CDR3 is CASSQGWTGVNQPQHF. In DNA, the CDR3 is TGCGCCAGCAGCCAAGGGTGGACAGGGGTAAATCAGCCCCAGCATTTT.

The chain carries TRBV7-2 and TRBJ1-5; D possibly corresponds to TRBD1 (6 bases). The CDR3 covers 15 residues. Germline V CDR1 and CDR2: SGHTA, FQGNSA. V was pared by 7 bases and J by 1 base, with 14 bases between. CDR3 sequence (DNA): TGTGCCAGCAACCAGGGGAAATCGAGCAATCAGCCCCAGCATTTT. Encoded protein: CASNQGKSSNQPQHF.

The chain combines TRBV13 with TRBJ2-7, with 7 bases matching TRBD1. Germline CDR1 reads PRHDT; CDR2 reads FYEKMQ (reference sequence). The CDR3 contains 16 residues. V was clipped by 0 bases and J by 0 bases; unmatched bases: 5. The CDR3 sequence is CASSLGGTVNSYEQYF. CDR3 nucleotide sequence: TGTGCCAGCAGCTTAGGAGGGACAGTCAACTCCTACGAGCAGTACTTC.

The count of this clone is one. V gene TRBV7-6 combines with J gene TRBJ1-4; no reliable D call. Germline lookup yields CDR1 SGHVS and CDR2 FNYEAQ. CDR3 length: 15 residues. V was shortened by 1 base and J by 5 bases, with 11 bases between the two germline ends. CDR3 in amino acids: CASSLGRQENEKLFF. The CDR3 bases are TGTGCCAGCAGCTTAGGGAGGCAGGAGAATGAAAAACTGTTTTTT.

The rearrangement uses TRBV30 and TRBJ1-6; D is ambiguous. This CDR3 contains 15 residues. V dropped 2 bases and J dropped 8 bases, with 16 bases sitting between them. The germline gives CDR1 GTSNPN, CDR2 SVGIG (reference sequence). CDR3 in amino acids: CAWSWPGKRDSPLHF. The CDR3, as DNA: TGTGCCTGGAGTTGGCCGGGGAAGAGGGATTCACCCCTCCACTTT.

The chain links TRBV6-1 to TRBJ2-3; 10 nucleotides align to TRBD1. The CDR3 extends over 15 amino acids. CDR1 and CDR2 from the germline V gene are MNHNS and SASEGT. V shed 3 bases and J 3 bases; nucleotides not matched to a gene: 3. CDR3: CASSDPDRGTDTQYF. The CDR3 DNA reads TGTGCCAGCAGTGACCCGGACAGGGGGACAGATACGCAGTATTTT.

The genes are TRBV28 and TRBJ1-6, with no clear D. The CDR3 is 12 amino acids. V shed 3 bases and J shed 7 bases, with 4 bases lying between them. Germline CDR1 is MDHEN and CDR2 is SYDVKM. CDR3 nucleotide sequence: TGTGCCAGCAGTTTTTCGAATTCACCCCTCCACTTT. This codes for CASSFSNSPLHF.

The rearrangement links TRBV11-2 to TRBJ2-3; 8 nucleotides match TRBD2. This CDR3 contains 17 residues. The trim removed 3 bases at V and 1 base at J, leaving 9 bases unmatched. CDR1 SGHAT and CDR2 FQNNGV come from the germline V gene. CDR3 loop: CASSFETGGGGTDTQYF. The CDR3 DNA follows: TGTGCCAGCAGCTTTGAAACGGGAGGGGGTGGCACAGATACGCAGTATTTT.